The T cell receptor (beta chain) described here comes from a study of shared clonotypes between healthy human individuals. Study-wide results and limits: Larger estimated richness was generally seen in naive subsets than in memory subsets.

The study ran the assay at deep level. Profiled with immunoSEQ multiplex PCR; TCRdb holds only in-frame clones, not every one. The sample carries over 850,000 clones, around 82% recorded once. CDR3 size: 15 residues. The V and J ends lost 4 bases and 10 bases respectively, with 22 bases between them. CDR1 and CDR2 from the germline V gene are MGHRA and YSYEKL. In the case of this clone: Its antigen is as yet unknown.

This TCR was sampled from a man between 18 and 29 years old in good health. Some clones in this sample may be carry-over from other donors' samples. Sequenced sample: memory CD4+ T cells from PBMCs. Subset defined: CD45RA-negative fraction. The chain uses TRBV4-1 and TRBJ2-5; TRBD2 is a possible D gene (6 bases). Here the CDR3 reads CASSRGEQWGEDQYF. The CDR3 DNA reads as TGCGCCAGCAGCCGGGGGGAACAGTGGGGCGAGGACCAGTACTTC.